This T cell receptor (beta chain) was identified in a study of tumor-infiltrating lymphocytes in oesophageal squamous cell carcinoma (dated by TCRdb to the mid-2010s). Receptor libraries were prepared by PCR. The reads were generated on an Illumina HiSeq 2000. The public reads were run again by TCRdb, first through fastp at Q25 and then through MiXCR, and only productive beta chains were kept. Entries that share a CDR3 protein sequence are merged under the most common genes and DNA. In this sample the table shows under 20,000 distinct CDR3 sequences, roughly 47% of which occur a single time. Under 30% of the sample is taken by the ten largest. Only a few counts were recorded for this clonotype. It lacks a known antigen. An end of the junction differs from the germline gene, which may be a read error. The germline V gene gives CDR1 as SGHVS and CDR2 as FNYEAQ. The CDR3 holds 14 amino acids from the cysteine to the phenylalanine. The kept DNA is CDR3 alone, 42 bases in frame from the first base.

The sample comprised esophageal tumor tissue. The receptor chain draws on TRBV7-6 and TRBJ2-5; the D gene cannot be resolved reliably. The source is a male donor with esophageal squamous cell carcinoma. The CDR3 corresponds to CASSFSPGQETQYF. The sequenced DNA: TGTGCTAGCAGCTTTTCGCCCGGGCAAGAGACCCAGTACTTC.